Below, 26 T cell receptor beta chains from the same sample are listed, as sequenced in a study of blood T cell repertoires in COVID-19. Only in-frame clones appear in the TCRdb table, and some are missing; sequencing was by immunoSEQ multiplex PCR. The table lists about 190,000 clones, 88% of them singletons. Input material: peripheral blood. These receptor sequences come from a human donor in a cohort sampled during active COVID-19.

The chain recombines TRBV10-2 with TRBJ1-6; D uncertain. The germline gives CDR1 WSHSY, CDR2 SAAADI. This CDR3 has 15 amino acids. V was clipped by 6 bases and J by 5 bases, with 14 bases between them. CDR3 nucleotides: TGCGCCAGCAGATCGCCGGCCACAGATAATTCACCCCTCCACTTT. The encoded protein is CASRSPATDNSPLHF.

This rearrangement joins TRBV27 to TRBJ2-1, with 14 bases fitting TRBD2. Germline V gene data show CDR1 as MNHEY and CDR2 as SMNVEV (reference sequence). The CDR3 length is 16 residues. Trimming at V came to 2 bases and at J to 8 bases, leaving 5 bases not matched to a gene. The CDR3, as DNA: TGTGCCAGCAGTTTAGGGGGACTAGCGGGAGTCTATGAGCAGTTCTTC. Translation: CASSLGGLAGVYEQFF.

The chain links TRBV9 to TRBJ1-4; weak D call: TRBD1 (6 bases). There are 14 residues in the CDR3. The germline V gene has CDR1 SGDLS and CDR2 YYNGEE. Trimming took off 6 bases at V and 0 bases at J, with 9 bases between the two ends. Written as DNA, the CDR3 is TGTGCCAGCAACCGGGACACAACTAATGAAAAACTGTTTTTT. Translated, it gives CASNRDTTNEKLFF.

The rearrangement links TRBV9 to TRBJ2-5; the match to TRBD1 covers 7 bases. This CDR3 has 17 amino acids. CDR1 and CDR2 from the germline V gene are SGDLS and YYNGEE. V dropped 1 base and J dropped 4; count of bases not matched to a gene: 13. CDR3 sequence: CASSVPGQPASRETQYF. The CDR3 DNA reads as TGTGCCAGCAGCGTACCGGGACAGCCAGCCTCCCGAGAGACCCAGTACTTC. The full variable domain, in which reference TRBV9 and TRBJ2-5 provide the parts outside the CDR3, is DSGVTQTPKHLITATGQRVTLRCSPRSGDLSVYWYQQSLDQGLQFLIQYYNGEERAKGNILERFSAQQFPDLHSELNLSSLELGDSALYFCASSVPGQPASRETQYFGPGTRLLVL.

This chain uses TRBV6-6 with TRBJ1-5; 9 nucleotides line up with TRBD1. With V trimmed by 11 bases and J by 4 bases, 3 bases remained unmatched. The CDR3 is 12 amino acids. Looked up from germline, CDR1 is MNHNY and CDR2 is SVGAGI (reference sequence). CDR3 protein: CAGGQGNQPQHF. In nucleotides, the CDR3 is TGTGCCGGTGGACAGGGGAATCAGCCCCAGCATTTT.

The V gene is TRBV6-2 or TRBV6-3, the J gene TRBJ2-3, with a possible D match to TRBD2 (7 bases). Per the germline V gene, CDR1 is MNHEY and CDR2 is SVGEGT. CDR3 length: 14 residues. V was trimmed by 5 bases and J by 5 bases, leaving 14 bases between them. CDR3 nucleotides: TGTGCCAGCAGTCGTGGGGGGGCGGTAGATACGCAGTATTTT. It codes for CASSRGGAVDTQYF.

This clone came up a few times. J is TRBJ1-1 and V is TRBV7-9; D perhaps matches TRBD1 (5 bases). From germline, CDR1 is SEHNR and CDR2 FQNEAQ (reference sequence). The CDR3 extends over 12 amino acids. The V gene lost 1 base and the J gene lost 8 bases, with 8 bases spanning the gap. The CDR3: CASSLVRAEAFF. For the CDR3, the DNA is TGTGCCAGCAGCTTAGTCAGGGCAGAAGCTTTCTTT.

J is TRBJ2-3 and V is TRBV21-1; no DNA check was done on the table's D call, TRBD1. TRBV21-1 is deemed a pseudogene. The CDR3 is made up of 15 amino acids. CDR3 DNA sequence: TGTGCCGTTAGACAGGGACTCGAGGTAACAGATACGCAGTATTTT. It encodes CAVRQGLEVTDTQYF.

This sequence joins TRBV6-2 or TRBV6-3 and TRBJ2-7; 11 nucleotides agree with TRBD1. The CDR3 covers 18 residues. The germline V gene has CDR1 MNHEY and CDR2 SVGEGT. Trimming cost V 4 bases and J 0 bases; bases outside gene matches: 11. The CDR3 loop reads CASSSARTGGSSSYEQYF. The CDR3 DNA reads TGTGCCAGCAGTTCAGCCCGGACAGGGGGCTCCAGCTCCTACGAGCAGTACTTC.

J is TRBJ2-7 and V is TRBV7-9; 10 bases agree with TRBD1. The CDR3 runs 14 residues. Trimming cost V 4 bases and J 2 bases; bases outside gene matches: 2. Germline assignment: CDR1 SEHNR and CDR2 FQNEAQ (reference sequence). The DNA of the CDR3 is TGTGCCAGCAGCTCCGGGACAGGGGCCTACGAGCAGTACTTC. This encodes CASSSGTGAYEQYF.

This chain joins TRBV6-5 and TRBJ1-3, with TRBD1 identical over 7 bases. V lost 7 bases to trimming and J lost 10 bases; unmatched junction nucleotides: 13. CDR3 length: 14 residues. The germline V gene has CDR1 MNHEY and CDR2 SVGAGI. In nucleotides, the CDR3 is TGTGCCAGCACCCCCCCCGGGACAGCCCCAACCATATATTTT. Translating it yields CASTPPGTAPTIYF.

This rearrangement joins TRBV27 to TRBJ2-7; tentatively, D is TRBD1 (6 bases). Germline lookup yields CDR1 MNHEY and CDR2 SMNVEV (reference sequence). This CDR3 is built from 13 residues. The V gene lost 5 bases and the J gene lost 6 bases, with 14 bases spanning the gap. The CDR3 bases are TGTGCCAGCAGTGGACCTACAGGGCGCGAGCAGTACTTC. Its translation is CASSGPTGREQYF.

DNA of the CDR3: TGTGCCAGCAGCTTACCGGGGGGAGAGACCCAGTACTTC. This gives the protein CASSLPGGETQYF. V usage is TRBV5-5 and J usage is TRBJ2-5, with TRBD2 matching over 7 bases. The ends lost 2 bases at V and 4 bases at J; junction bases unmatched: 2. Germline V gene lookup returns CDR1 SGHKS and CDR2 YYEKEE (reference sequence). The CDR3 is 13 residues long.

This sequence joins TRBV5-1 and TRBJ1-3; D call uncertain. The CDR3 loop spans 16 amino acids. Trimming stripped 4 bases from V and 0 bases from J, with 14 bases between. Per germline, CDR1 SGHRS and CDR2 YFSETQ. This CDR3 is CASSPTPGSSGNTIYF. CDR3 bases: TGCGCCAGCAGCCCCACCCCGGGAAGCTCTGGAAACACCATATATTTT. The variable domain in full, completed from reference TRBV5-1 and TRBJ1-3, reads KAGVTQTPRYLIKTRGQQVTLSCSPISGHRSVSWYQQTPGQGLQFLFEYFSETQRNKGNFPGRFSGRQFSNSRSEMNVSTLELGDSALYLCASSPTPGSSGNTIYFGEGSWLTVV.

This clone occurred a few times. The chain has TRBV3-1 (or the pseudogene TRBV3-2) and TRBJ2-7; 9 bases agree with TRBD2. The length of the CDR3 is 14 residues. Germline CDR1 reads LGHDT; CDR2 reads YNNKEL (reference sequence). Trimming at V came to 5 bases and at J to 1 base, leaving 3 bases not matched to a gene. CDR3 loop: CASSLAGASYEQYF. The CDR3 nucleotides read TGTGCCAGCAGCTTAGCGGGAGCTTCCTACGAGCAGTACTTC.

The chain couples TRBV2 to TRBJ2-3; D not resolved. The CDR3 extends over 13 amino acids. CDR1 is SNHLY and CDR2 is FYNNEI in the germline V gene. The ends were cut back, 2 bases at V and 9 bases at J, with 12 bases in the middle. The CDR3, as DNA: TGTGCCAGCAGTGAACACGGAGTTAGCACGCAGTATTTT. Residues: CASSEHGVSTQYF.

The chain carries TRBV11-2 and TRBJ2-7; D gene uncertain. V lost 0 bases to trimming and J lost 5 bases, with 5 bases between them. Germline CDR1 reads SGHAT; CDR2 reads FQNNGV. This CDR3 has 12 amino acids. The CDR3 nucleotides are TGTGCCAGCAGCTTAGACCCCAACGAGCAGTACTTC. Translating it yields CASSLDPNEQYF.

The CDR3 loop is CASSAPPSGSSYNEQFF. The DNA of the CDR3 is TGTGCCAGCAGCGCCCCTCCTAGCGGGAGCTCCTACAATGAGCAGTTCTTC. V gene TRBV9 combines with J gene TRBJ2-1, with 10 bases aligning to TRBD2. Germline V gene sequence: CDR1 SGDLS, CDR2 YYNGEE. This CDR3 spans 17 amino acids. Germline trimming cut 3 bases from V and 0 bases from J; bases unmatched to any gene: 6.

The genes are TRBV4-1 and TRBJ2-7, with a possible D match to TRBD2 (6 bases). This CDR3 is built from 14 residues. CDR1 MGHRA and CDR2 YSYEKL come from the germline V gene. The germline V and J ends were trimmed by 1 base and 3 bases, with 10 bases remaining between them. The CDR3 DNA is TGCGCCAGCAGCCAAGTAGGGGACTTCTACGAGCAGTACTTC. This encodes CASSQVGDFYEQYF.

This chain uses TRBV5-4 with TRBJ2-3, with 9 bases fitting TRBD1. From germline, CDR1 is SGHNT and CDR2 YYREEE (reference sequence). Trimming at V came to 4 bases and at J to 0 bases, leaving 3 bases not matched to a gene. CDR3 length: 15 residues. CDR3 region: CASSPTGGSTDTQYF. The CDR3 coding sequence is TGTGCCAGCAGCCCGACAGGGGGGAGCACAGATACGCAGTATTTT. Supplemented by reference TRBV5-4 and TRBJ2-3, the full variable domain reads ETGVTQSPTHLIKTRGQQVTLRCSSQSGHNTVSWYQQALGQGPQFIFQYYREEENGRGNFPPRFSGLQFPNYSSELNVNALELDDSALYLCASSPTGGSTDTQYFGPGTRLTVL.

The genes are TRBV10-2 and TRBJ2-1; D might be TRBD1 (6 bases). The CDR3 consists of 14 residues. CDR1 and CDR2 (germline): WSHSY, SAAADI. V was pared by 8 bases and J by 2 bases, with 13 bases between. CDR3 sequence reads: CASGIGQTYNEQFF. Written as DNA, the CDR3 is TGCGCCAGCGGAATCGGACAGACCTACAATGAGCAGTTCTTC.

The V call is TRBV29-1, the J call TRBJ2-5; 10 nucleotides match TRBD2. The CDR3 consists of 15 residues. Germline CDR1 SQVTM, CDR2 ANQGSEA. The J segment lost 3 bases and the V segment lost 4 bases, leaving 8 bases of the junction unmatched. In nucleotides, the CDR3 is TGCAGCGTTGGAATACTAGCGGGGAACAAAGAGACCCAGTACTTC. Residues: CSVGILAGNKETQYF.

The chain is built from TRBV5-4 and TRBJ1-2; D is ambiguous. Germline V gives CDR1 SGHNT, CDR2 YYREEE (reference sequence). V was pared by 0 bases and J by 2 bases, with 8 bases between. This CDR3 comprises 14 residues. In DNA form, the CDR3 reads TGTGCCAGCAGCTTGGTCGGGGAAAACTATGGCTACACCTTC. Translating gives CASSLVGENYGYTF.

The chain has TRBV7-9 and TRBJ2-7; perhaps TRBD1 as D (6 bases). The ends were cut back, 4 bases at V and 9 bases at J, with 10 bases in the middle. The length of the CDR3 is 11 residues. The V gene's germline CDR1 is SEHNR and CDR2 FQNEAQ (reference sequence). As DNA, the CDR3 is TGTGCCAGCAGCTCGTCAGGGGCGCAGTACTTC. Translation gives CASSSSGAQYF.

The chain employs TRBV19 and TRBJ1-5; possibly TRBD1 for D (5 bases). This CDR3 spans 15 amino acids. Germline assignment: CDR1 LNHDA and CDR2 SQIVND (reference sequence). Trimming removed 8 bases at V and 6 bases at J, with 20 bases between. CDR3 in amino acids: CASHPLQGGGQPQHF. The CDR3 DNA follows: TGTGCCAGTCACCCTCTGCAGGGCGGGGGTCAGCCCCAGCATTTT.

The chain combines TRBV5-1 with TRBJ1-6, with TRBD1 matching over 9 bases. V lost 0 bases and J lost 0; bases outside the gene matches: 10. The CDR3 length is 20 residues. In germline, CDR1 is SGHRS, CDR2 YFSETQ. CDR3: CASSLVPRQGGSSYNSPLHF. CDR3 sequence (DNA): TGCGCCAGCAGCTTGGTCCCCAGACAGGGGGGGAGCTCCTATAATTCACCCCTCCACTTT.